A selection of T cell receptor beta chains follows, all from one sample in a study of T cells after yellow fever vaccination. Each CDR3 protein gets one entry after TCRdb re-called the 5' RACE reads with MiXCR. The table has approximately 300,000 distinct CDR3 sequences, about 10% seen once. The specimen comprised CD4+ T cells sorted from PBMCs, sampled 45 days after the yellow fever booster vaccination. Every receptor here comes from a man between 18 and 29 years old who received the YFV17D yellow fever vaccine. CDR3s include the opening cysteine and the closing phenylalanine or tryptophan. D genes are given only for firm matches. Clone size appears in some rows only: once, few, many, or a class for an expanded clone.

v_call: TRBV5-5
j_call: TRBJ2-7
clone_size: -
d_call: -
cdr3_aa: CASSLRVSLVYEQYF
cdr3_nt: TGTGCCAGCAGCTTGAGGGTCAGTTTAGTCTACGAGCAGTACTTC

v_call: TRBV28
j_call: TRBJ2-6
clone_size: few
d_call: -
cdr3_aa: CASSFQGPAGANVLTF
cdr3_nt: TGTGCCAGCAGTTTTCAGGGGCCGGCTGGGGCCAACGTCCTGACTTTC

v_call: TRBV18
j_call: TRBJ2-3
clone_size: -
d_call: TRBD2
cdr3_aa: CASSSRTSGGRDTQYF
cdr3_nt: TGTGCCAGCTCATCTAGGACTAGCGGGGGGAGAGATACGCAGTATTTT

v_call: TRBV5-1
j_call: TRBJ1-4
clone_size: few
d_call: -
cdr3_aa: CASSLDSFNEKLFF
cdr3_nt: TGCGCCAGCAGCCTTGACAGCTTTAATGAAAAACTGTTTTTT

v_call: TRBV6-5
j_call: TRBJ2-5
clone_size: -
d_call: TRBD2
cdr3_aa: CASTKSGGAVETQYF
cdr3_nt: TGTGCCAGCACTAAGAGCGGGGGGGCCGTGGAGACCCAGTACTTC

v_call: TRBV25-1
j_call: TRBJ1-2
clone_size: few
d_call: TRBD1
cdr3_aa: CASSETNQGVSGYTF
cdr3_nt: TGTGCCAGCAGTGAAACGAACCAGGGGGTCTCTGGCTACACCTTC

v_call: TRBV3-1
j_call: TRBJ2-2
clone_size: -
d_call: -
cdr3_aa: CASSQWGPGELFF
cdr3_nt: TGTGCCAGCAGCCAATGGGGTCCCGGGGAGCTGTTTTTT

v_call: TRBV7-3
j_call: TRBJ2-3
clone_size: -
d_call: -
cdr3_aa: CASSLTGRASTDTQYF
cdr3_nt: TGTGCCAGCAGCTTAACGGGCAGGGCCTCCACAGATACGCAGTATTTT

v_call: TRBV5-1
j_call: TRBJ1-6
clone_size: -
d_call: -
cdr3_aa: CASSLGPGENSPLHF
cdr3_nt: TGCGCCAGCAGCTTGGGACCAGGGGAAAATTCACCCCTCCACTTT

v_call: TRBV10-3
j_call: TRBJ2-3
clone_size: -
d_call: TRBD2
cdr3_aa: CATLMGASGPTSTDTQYF
cdr3_nt: TGTGCCACACTCATGGGTGCTAGCGGACCAACCAGCACAGATACGCAGTATTTT

v_call: TRBV5-5
j_call: TRBJ2-5
clone_size: few
d_call: TRBD1
cdr3_aa: CASSLFQGAAQETQYF
cdr3_nt: TGTGCCAGCAGCTTGTTTCAGGGGGCCGCCCAAGAGACCCAGTACTTC

v_call: TRBV7-2
j_call: TRBJ2-5
clone_size: few
d_call: -
cdr3_aa: CASRAAPEETQYF
cdr3_nt: TGTGCCAGCAGGGCGGCACCCGAGGAGACCCAGTACTTC

v_call: TRBV7-3
j_call: TRBJ2-7
clone_size: few
d_call: -
cdr3_aa: CASSLSGVESDEQYF
cdr3_nt: TGTGCCAGCAGCTTAAGCGGAGTGGAATCGGACGAGCAGTACTTC

v_call: TRBV29-1
j_call: TRBJ2-2
clone_size: many
d_call: TRBD1
cdr3_aa: CSATTGLTGELFF
cdr3_nt: TGCAGCGCGACGACAGGGCTAACCGGGGAGCTGTTTTTT

v_call: TRBV5-1
j_call: TRBJ2-5
clone_size: many
d_call: -
cdr3_aa: CASSALEDGLMETQYF
cdr3_nt: TGCGCCAGCTCAGCCCTTGAGGACGGCCTCATGGAGACCCAGTACTTC

v_call: TRBV27
j_call: TRBJ2-2
clone_size: few
d_call: -
cdr3_aa: CASSLSFAGELFF
cdr3_nt: TGTGCCAGCAGTTTAAGTTTTGCCGGGGAGCTGTTTTTT

v_call: TRBV6-6
j_call: TRBJ1-1
clone_size: -
d_call: -
cdr3_aa: CASSPQQGPGTEAFF
cdr3_nt: TGTGCCAGCAGTCCCCAACAGGGTCCGGGCACTGAAGCTTTCTTT

v_call: TRBV11-2
j_call: TRBJ1-2
clone_size: -
d_call: -
cdr3_aa: CASSQRSTSSGYTF
cdr3_nt: TGTGCCAGCAGCCAACGGAGCACCAGCTCTGGCTACACCTTC

v_call: TRBV6-2/TRBV6-3
j_call: TRBJ2-3
clone_size: -
d_call: TRBD2
cdr3_aa: CASSQVPGLAGGSTDTQYF
cdr3_nt: TGTGCCAGCAGTCAAGTCCCGGGACTAGCGGGGGGGAGCACAGATACGCAGTATTTT

v_call: TRBV5-1
j_call: TRBJ1-1
clone_size: many
d_call: -
cdr3_aa: CASSGDGNTEAFF
cdr3_nt: TGCGCCAGCAGTGGGGATGGGAACACTGAAGCTTTCTTT

v_call: TRBV5-5
j_call: TRBJ1-2
clone_size: -
d_call: TRBD1
cdr3_aa: CASSQPPGAGGGYTF
cdr3_nt: TGTGCCAGCAGCCAGCCGCCGGGGGCAGGGGGTGGCTACACCTTC

v_call: TRBV4-3
j_call: TRBJ2-5
clone_size: few
d_call: TRBD2
cdr3_aa: CASSQETSGGKETQYF
cdr3_nt: TGCGCCAGCAGCCAAGAAACTAGCGGGGGGAAAGAGACCCAGTACTTC

v_call: TRBV23-1
j_call: TRBJ1-2
clone_size: -
d_call: -
cdr3_aa: CASSQPHGREGYGYTF
cdr3_nt: TGCGCCAGCAGTCAACCCCACGGGAGGGAAGGGTATGGCTACACCTTC

v_call: TRBV5-6
j_call: TRBJ2-3
clone_size: -
d_call: TRBD1
cdr3_aa: CASSLRTGGVTDTQYF
cdr3_nt: TGTGCCAGCAGCCTTCGAACAGGGGGCGTCACAGATACGCAGTATTTT

v_call: TRBV7-9
j_call: TRBJ1-6
clone_size: -
d_call: TRBD1
cdr3_aa: CASSPPGGLGSPLHF
cdr3_nt: TGTGCCAGCAGCCCACCAGGGGGCCTAGGATCACCCCTCCACTTT

v_call: TRBV5-4
j_call: TRBJ2-2
clone_size: few
d_call: -
cdr3_aa: CASSFDRLTGELFF
cdr3_nt: TGTGCCAGCAGCTTCGACAGGTTGACCGGGGAGCTGTTTTTT

v_call: TRBV20-1
j_call: TRBJ1-5
clone_size: many
d_call: -
cdr3_aa: CSARVAGRQPQHF
cdr3_nt: TGCAGTGCTAGAGTGGCAGGGCGGCAGCCCCAGCATTTT

v_call: TRBV5-1
j_call: TRBJ2-7
clone_size: few
d_call: -
cdr3_aa: CASSTTSPWSYEQYF
cdr3_nt: TGCGCCAGCAGCACAACATCGCCTTGGTCCTACGAGCAGTACTTC

v_call: TRBV7-7
j_call: TRBJ2-1
clone_size: few
d_call: -
cdr3_aa: CASSRIGGAGNEQFF
cdr3_nt: TGTGCCAGCAGCCGTATTGGGGGGGCGGGGAATGAGCAGTTCTTC

v_call: TRBV2
j_call: TRBJ1-2
clone_size: few
d_call: TRBD1
cdr3_aa: CAGRGAFGYTF
cdr3_nt: TGTGCCGGCAGGGGGGCGTTTGGCTACACCTTC

v_call: TRBV11-2
j_call: TRBJ1-1
clone_size: many
d_call: -
cdr3_aa: CASSLEPPVEAFF
cdr3_nt: TGTGCCAGCAGCTTAGAGCCCCCGGTTGAGGCTTTCTTT

v_call: TRBV9
j_call: TRBJ2-1
clone_size: few
d_call: -
cdr3_aa: CASSVGIEQFF
cdr3_nt: TGTGCCAGCAGCGTGGGGATTGAGCAGTTCTTC

v_call: TRBV5-1
j_call: TRBJ2-2
clone_size: few
d_call: -
cdr3_aa: CASSLITGTRITGELFF
cdr3_nt: TGCGCCAGCAGTCTGATAACCGGGACAAGAATCACCGGGGAGCTGTTTTTT

v_call: TRBV5-1
j_call: TRBJ2-1
clone_size: -
d_call: -
cdr3_aa: CASTKTRGVWEQFF
cdr3_nt: TGCGCCAGCACTAAGACAAGAGGGGTTTGGGAGCAGTTCTTC

v_call: TRBV5-1
j_call: TRBJ2-5
clone_size: many
d_call: TRBD1
cdr3_aa: CASSYLDRVETQYF
cdr3_nt: TGCGCCAGCAGCTACCTGGACAGGGTCGAGACCCAGTACTTC

v_call: TRBV10-3
j_call: TRBJ2-5
clone_size: many
d_call: TRBD1
cdr3_aa: CATSTGVETQYF
cdr3_nt: TGTGCCACCTCTACAGGGGTGGAGACCCAGTACTTC